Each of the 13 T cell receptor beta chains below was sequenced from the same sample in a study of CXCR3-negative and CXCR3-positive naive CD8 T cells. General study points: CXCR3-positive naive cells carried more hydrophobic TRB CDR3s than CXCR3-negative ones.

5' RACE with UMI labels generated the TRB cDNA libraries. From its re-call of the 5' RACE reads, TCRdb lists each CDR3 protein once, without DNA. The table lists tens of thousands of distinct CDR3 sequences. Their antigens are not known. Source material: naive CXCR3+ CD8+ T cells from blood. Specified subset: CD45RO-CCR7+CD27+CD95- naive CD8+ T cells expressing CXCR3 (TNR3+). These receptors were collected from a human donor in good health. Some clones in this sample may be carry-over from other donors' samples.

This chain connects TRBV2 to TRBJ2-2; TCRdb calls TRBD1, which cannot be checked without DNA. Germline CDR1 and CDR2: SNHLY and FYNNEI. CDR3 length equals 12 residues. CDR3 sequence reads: CATLPSTGELFF.

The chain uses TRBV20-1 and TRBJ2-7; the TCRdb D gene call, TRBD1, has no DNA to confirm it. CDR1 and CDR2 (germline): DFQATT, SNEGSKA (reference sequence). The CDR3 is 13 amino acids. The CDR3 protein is CSAPGRTVYEQYF.

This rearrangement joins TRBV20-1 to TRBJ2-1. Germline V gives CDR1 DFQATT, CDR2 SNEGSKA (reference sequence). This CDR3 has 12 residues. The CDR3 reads CSEVTTGNEQFF.

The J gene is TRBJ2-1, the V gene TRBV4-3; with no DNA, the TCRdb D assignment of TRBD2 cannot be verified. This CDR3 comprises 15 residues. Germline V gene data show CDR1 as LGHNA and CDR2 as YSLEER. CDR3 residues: CASSQNLGAYNEQFF.

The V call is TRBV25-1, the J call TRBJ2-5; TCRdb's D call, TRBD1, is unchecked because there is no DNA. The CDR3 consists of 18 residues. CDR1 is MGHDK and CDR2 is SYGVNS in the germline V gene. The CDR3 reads CASLGILATGGNQETQYF.

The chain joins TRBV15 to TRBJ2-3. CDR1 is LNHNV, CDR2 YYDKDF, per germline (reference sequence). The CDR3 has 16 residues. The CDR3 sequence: CATSRIAIFSTDTQYF. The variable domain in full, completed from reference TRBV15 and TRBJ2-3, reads DAMVIQNPRYQVTQFGKPVTLSCSQTLNHNVMYWYQQKSSQAPKLLFHYYDKDFNNEADTPDNFQSRRPNTSFCFLDIRSPGLGDTAMYLCATSRIAIFSTDTQYFGPGTRLTVL.

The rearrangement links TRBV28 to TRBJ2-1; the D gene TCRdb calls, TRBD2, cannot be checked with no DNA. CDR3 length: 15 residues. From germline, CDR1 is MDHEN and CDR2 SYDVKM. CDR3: CASSSSPSGYNEQFF.

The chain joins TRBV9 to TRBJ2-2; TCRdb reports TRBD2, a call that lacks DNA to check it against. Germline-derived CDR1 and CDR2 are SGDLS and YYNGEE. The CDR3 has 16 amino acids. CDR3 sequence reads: CASSPRRALNTGELLF.

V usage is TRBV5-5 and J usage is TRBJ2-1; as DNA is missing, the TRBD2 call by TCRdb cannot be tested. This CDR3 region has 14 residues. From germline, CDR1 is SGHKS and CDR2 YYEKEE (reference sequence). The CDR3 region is CASSPGLAVREQFF.

This chain's CDR3 is CASSLGRGSQPQHF. The V call is TRBV7-9, the J call TRBJ1-5; checking the TCRdb D call of TRBD1 is not possible without DNA. The germline CDR1 and CDR2 sequences are SEHNR and FQNEAQ (reference sequence). The CDR3 loop spans 14 amino acids.

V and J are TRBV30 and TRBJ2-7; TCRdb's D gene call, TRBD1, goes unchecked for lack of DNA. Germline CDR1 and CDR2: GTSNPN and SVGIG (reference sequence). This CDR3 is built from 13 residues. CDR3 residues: CAWSPWTGEEQYF.

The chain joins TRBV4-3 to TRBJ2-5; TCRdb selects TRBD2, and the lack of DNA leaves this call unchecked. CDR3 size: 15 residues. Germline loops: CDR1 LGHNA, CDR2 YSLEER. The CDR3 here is CASSQDRNYLGTQYF.

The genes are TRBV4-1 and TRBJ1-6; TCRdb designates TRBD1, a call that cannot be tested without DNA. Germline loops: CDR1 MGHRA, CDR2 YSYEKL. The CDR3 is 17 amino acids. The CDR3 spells CASSQDAGGGGNSPLHF.